The table lists the clone carrying this T cell receptor beta chain with a few counts. Its antigen is currently unknown. 5'RACE, which relied on constant-segment primers, yielded TCR alpha and TCR beta cDNA libraries carrying sample barcodes and UMIs. Using its own MiXCR run on the 5' RACE reads, TCRdb lists one record per CDR3 protein. The table lists some 290,000 distinct CDR3 sequences, 15% to 20% of them singletons, with roughly 25% in the top ten. CDR3 size: 16 residues. Looked up from germline, CDR1 is MGHRA and CDR2 is YSYEKL. The V end lost 0 bases, the J end lost 7 bases, and 13 bases lay between the germline ends. The data are from a study of T-cell memory formation after mild COVID-19. Broader study findings: Contracting clones localized mainly to CM and EM when CD4+ and mainly to EMRA when CD8+. The authors did not confirm SARS-CoV-2 specificity of second-wave clones peaking day 37. Among clones contracting day 15 to 85, CD4/CD8 was balanced, whereas later expanders leaned CD4+.

The V and J genes are TRBV4-1 and TRBJ1-6; D ambiguous. This TCR came from a man in his late teens or twenties who had mild COVID-19 (a few samples of this study predate the infection). Cell type and time point are not known. Sequencing was performed on PBMCs or a T cell subset sorted from them (not recorded which). The CDR3, as DNA: TGCGCCAGCAGCCAAGAAGGACCGATCCCCAATTCACCCCTCCACTTT. This encodes CASSQEGPIPNSPLHF.